These T cell receptor beta chains were read from a single sample in a study of T cells in Graves' hyperthyroidism and ophthalmopathy. TCRdb re-called the multiplex PCR reads with MiXCR, one entry per CDR3 protein. The sample has about 400,000 distinct CDR3 sequences, less than 15% seen once. Sequencing was carried out using blood. The receptors here all came from a young woman with Graves' hyperthyroidism. CDR3s include the opening cysteine and the closing phenylalanine or tryptophan. Each record gives: D gene, clone size, J gene, V gene, CDR3 protein, CDR3 DNA. A D gene is named only where the DNA matches it firmly. Clone size is stated in some rows and not others, as once, few, many or a class when expanded.

>-|-|TRBJ1-1|TRBV7-3
CASSFDGVSTEAFF
TGTGCCAGCAGCTTTGATGGGGTGTCAACTGAAGCTTTCTTT
>TRBD1|many|TRBJ1-2|TRBV20-1
CSARAPGGRNYGYTF
TGCAGTGCTAGAGCCCCAGGGGGGAGGAACTATGGCTACACCTTC
>-|many|TRBJ2-4|TRBV20-1
CSARGGQAKNIQYF
TGCAGTGCTAGAGGTGGACAGGCCAAAAACATTCAGTACTTC
>TRBD2|-|TRBJ2-7|TRBV28
CASSLPELYGGSYEQYF
TGTGCCAGCAGTTTACCTGAGTTATACGGGGGGTCCTACGAGCAGTACTTC
>-|-|TRBJ2-5|TRBV19
CASSPVDQETQYF
TGTGCCAGTAGCCCGGTGGACCAAGAGACCCAGTACTTC
>TRBD2|many|TRBJ2-1|TRBV20-1
CSAPTAGDEQFF
TGCAGTGCTCCCACAGCGGGAGATGAGCAGTTCTTC
>-|many|TRBJ2-1|TRBV12-3/TRBV12-4
CASSRPDSHSSYNEQFF
TGTGCCAGCAGTCGACCGGACAGCCATTCATCCTACAATGAGCAGTTCTTC
>-|few|TRBJ1-2|TRBV29-1
CSAAGRGYGYTF
TGCAGCGCGGCGGGCCGAGGGTATGGCTACACCTTC
>-|many|TRBJ2-1|TRBV3-1
CASSQSGNEQFF
TGTGCCAGCAGCCAGTCCGGGAATGAGCAGTTCTTC
>-|many|TRBJ2-7|TRBV30
CAWSVVGAHEQYF
TGTGCCTGGAGTGTAGTAGGGGCCCACGAGCAGTACTTC
>-|-|TRBJ1-3|TRBV20-1
CSASPMTGSSGKTIYF
TGCAGTGCTAGTCCAATGACAGGCAGCTCTGGAAAGACCATATATTTT
>-|many|TRBJ1-1|TRBV15
CATSREGWDTEAFF
TGTGCCACCAGCAGAGAGGGTTGGGACACTGAAGCTTTCTTT
>TRBD2|many|TRBJ2-7|TRBV7-9
CASSPKVLAGGLLHEQYF
TGTGCCAGCAGCCCAAAGGTGCTAGCGGGAGGATTACTCCACGAGCAGTACTTC
>TRBD1|many|TRBJ2-7|TRBV6-2/TRBV6-3
CASSPSWTGGGEQYF
TGTGCCAGCAGTCCCTCCTGGACAGGGGGCGGCGAGCAGTACTTC
>-|-|TRBJ1-5|TRBV5-1
CASSVDSREQPQHF
TGCGCCAGCAGCGTTGACAGTCGCGAGCAGCCCCAGCATTTT
>-|many|TRBJ2-2|TRBV20-1
CSAREWGLNTGELFF
TGCAGTGCTAGAGAGTGGGGCCTGAACACCGGGGAGCTGTTTTTT
>TRBD1|-|TRBJ1-2|TRBV2
CASRGTGWVVFSGYTF
TGTGCCAGCAGGGGGACAGGGTGGGTTGTCTTCTCTGGCTACACCTTC
>-|-|TRBJ1-1|TRBV6-1
CASSPLDSTEAFF
TGTGCCAGCAGCCCCCTGGACAGCACTGAAGCTTTCTTT
>TRBD1|many|TRBJ2-1|TRBV6-1
CASSRQGKSSTSYNEQFF
TGTGCCAGCAGTCGACAGGGAAAGAGTTCAACCTCCTACAATGAGCAGTTCTTC
>TRBD2|-|TRBJ2-5|TRBV20-1
CSAKIAGGGIVGQETQYF
TGCAGTGCTAAGATAGCGGGGGGTGGGATAGTAGGGCAAGAGACCCAGTACTTC
>-|many|TRBJ1-1|TRBV19
CASSIERGNTEAFF
TGTGCCAGTAGTATAGAAAGGGGGAACACTGAAGCTTTCTTT
>-|many|TRBJ1-2|TRBV6-1
CASSSGPNYGYTF
TGTGCCAGCAGTTCGGGACCGAACTATGGCTACACCTTC
>-|many|TRBJ2-1|TRBV11-2
CASSFNEQFF
TGTGCCAGCAGCTTCAATGAGCAGTTCTTC
>-|many|TRBJ2-7|TRBV3-1
CASSQGRTSSYEQYF
TGTGCCAGCAGCCAGGGGCGGACGAGCTCCTACGAGCAGTACTTC
>-|many|TRBJ1-1|TRBV7-3
CASSSRGGTNTEAFF
TGTGCCAGCAGCTCCCGGGGGGGTACGAACACTGAAGCTTTCTTT
>-|many|TRBJ1-2|TRBV24-1
CATSGGLTYGYTF
TGTGCCACCAGTGGCGGACTGACCTATGGCTACACCTTC
>-|-|TRBJ1-2|TRBV28
CASSAGRGADGYTF
TGTGCCAGCAGTGCGGGGAGGGGGGCGGATGGCTACACCTTC
>-|many|TRBJ1-2|TRBV18
CASSGMDSNYGYTF
TGTGCCAGCTCCGGGATGGACAGTAACTATGGCTACACCTTC
>TRBD1|many|TRBJ1-1|TRBV7-8
CASSLVAGGRGRSEAFF
TGTGCCAGCAGCTTAGTTGCAGGGGGCCGGGGGAGAAGTGAAGCTTTCTTT
>TRBD1|-|TRBJ1-5|TRBV20-1
CSARTGEVYQPQHF
TGCAGTGCCAGGACAGGGGAAGTGTATCAGCCCCAGCATTTT
>TRBD2|few|TRBJ2-1|TRBV28
CASSLSSGALYEQFF
TGTGCCAGCAGTTTATCTAGCGGGGCTCTCTATGAGCAGTTCTTC
>TRBD2|many|TRBJ2-3|TRBV27
CASSLGTSGVDTQYF
TGTGCCAGCAGTTTAGGGACTAGCGGGGTTGATACGCAGTATTTT
>TRBD1|many|TRBJ1-6|TRBV27
CASSPGTGGKSPLHF
TGTGCCAGCAGCCCCGGGACAGGAGGAAAATCACCCCTCCACTTT
>TRBD1|few|TRBJ2-3|TRBV19
CASSPLDRGGADTQYF
TGTGCCAGTAGTCCCCTCGACAGGGGTGGGGCAGATACGCAGTATTTT
>-|many|TRBJ1-1|TRBV28
CASSFVDGRIEAFF
TGTGCCAGCAGTTTTGTCGACGGAAGAATTGAAGCTTTCTTT
>-|-|TRBJ2-5|TRBV6-1
CASSDAGPGETQYF
TGTGCCAGCAGTGATGCAGGCCCCGGGGAGACCCAGTACTTC
>TRBD2|few|TRBJ2-3|TRBV9
CASSVGLATDTQYF
TGTGCCAGCAGCGTAGGACTAGCGACAGATACGCAGTATTTT
>-|-|TRBJ1-5|TRBV6-1
CASRDGHYSNQPQHF
TGTGCCAGCAGGGACGGGCATTATAGCAATCAGCCCCAGCATTTT
>TRBD2|many|TRBJ2-1|TRBV28
CASSPAGTSAHNEQFF
TGTGCCAGCAGCCCAGCCGGGACTAGCGCTCACAATGAGCAGTTCTTC
>-|-|TRBJ2-1|TRBV5-6
CASGPGYEQFF
TGTGCCAGCGGCCCTGGATATGAGCAGTTCTTC
>-|many|TRBJ2-7|TRBV6-1
CASSYSAARTAKESPYEQYF
TGTGCCAGCAGTTACAGCGCCGCAAGGACGGCTAAAGAGTCGCCCTACGAGCAGTACTTC
>-|few|TRBJ2-5|TRBV5-4
CASSPKRAVQETQYF
TGTGCCAGCAGCCCCAAGCGGGCCGTTCAAGAGACCCAGTACTTC
>TRBD1|many|TRBJ1-2|TRBV28
CASSLGLGGHGYTF
TGTGCCAGCAGTTTGGGGCTAGGGGGCCATGGCTACACCTTC
>TRBD2|many|TRBJ2-3|TRBV5-1
CASGPTSGVTDTQYF
TGCGCCAGCGGTCCGACTAGCGGGGTTACAGATACGCAGTATTTT
>TRBD2|few|TRBJ2-3|TRBV27
CASRIGGFTDTQYF
TGTGCCAGCAGGATCGGGGGGTTCACAGATACGCAGTATTTT
>TRBD1|-|TRBJ2-4|TRBV4-3
CASSQDHGQGHIQYF
TGCGCCAGCAGCCAAGATCATGGACAGGGGCACATTCAGTACTTC
>-|many|TRBJ1-5|TRBV2
CASRALTGLQPQHF
TGTGCCAGCAGAGCACTGACAGGTTTGCAGCCCCAGCATTTT
>-|many|TRBJ1-1|TRBV3-1
CASSQVVRGPTNTEAFF
TGTGCCAGCAGCCAAGTCGTCCGGGGCCCAACCAACACTGAAGCTTTCTTT
>TRBD2|many|TRBJ2-2|TRBV7-2
CASSLEGLAGAMNTGELFF
TGTGCCAGCAGCTTAGAAGGACTAGCGGGAGCGATGAACACCGGGGAGCTGTTTTTT
>TRBD1|-|TRBJ1-5|TRBV12-3/TRBV12-4
CASRTGTGENQPQHF
TGTGCCAGCAGGACCGGGACAGGGGAAAATCAGCCCCAGCATTTT
>TRBD2|many|TRBJ2-5|TRBV28
CASSISGGRETQYF
TGTGCCAGCAGCATTAGCGGGGGGAGAGAGACCCAGTACTTC
>-|many|TRBJ1-1|TRBV2
CASTRVPNTEAFF
TGTGCCAGCACTCGGGTCCCAAACACTGAAGCTTTCTTT
>TRBD2|-|TRBJ2-3|TRBV7-9
CASSTTSGSTDTQYF
TGTGCCAGCAGCACTACTAGCGGGAGCACAGATACGCAGTATTTT